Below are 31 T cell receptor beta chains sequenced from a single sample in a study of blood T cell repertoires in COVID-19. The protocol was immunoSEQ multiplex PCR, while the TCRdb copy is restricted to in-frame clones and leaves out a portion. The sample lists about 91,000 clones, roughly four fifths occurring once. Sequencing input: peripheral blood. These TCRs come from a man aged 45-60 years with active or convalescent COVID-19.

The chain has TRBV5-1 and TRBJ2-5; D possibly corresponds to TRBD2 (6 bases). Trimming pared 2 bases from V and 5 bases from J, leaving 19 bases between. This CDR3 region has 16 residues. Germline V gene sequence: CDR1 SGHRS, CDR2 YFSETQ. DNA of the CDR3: TGCGCCAGCAGCTTAAACGGGCAGGGTGGAGGGGAGACCCAGTACTTC. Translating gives CASSLNGQGGGETQYF.

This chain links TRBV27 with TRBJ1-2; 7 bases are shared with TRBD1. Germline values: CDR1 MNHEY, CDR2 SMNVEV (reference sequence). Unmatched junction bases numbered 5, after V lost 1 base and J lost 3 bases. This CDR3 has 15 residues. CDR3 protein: CASSLLAGQHYGYTF. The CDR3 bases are TGTGCCAGCAGTTTATTGGCGGGACAGCACTATGGCTACACCTTC.

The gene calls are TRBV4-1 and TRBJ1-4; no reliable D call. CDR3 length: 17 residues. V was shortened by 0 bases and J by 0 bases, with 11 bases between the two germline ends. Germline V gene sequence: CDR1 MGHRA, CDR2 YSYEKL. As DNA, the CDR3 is TGCGCCAGCAGCCAAGAGAGAGGAAGAGCAACTAATGAAAAACTGTTTTTT. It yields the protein CASSQERGRATNEKLFF.

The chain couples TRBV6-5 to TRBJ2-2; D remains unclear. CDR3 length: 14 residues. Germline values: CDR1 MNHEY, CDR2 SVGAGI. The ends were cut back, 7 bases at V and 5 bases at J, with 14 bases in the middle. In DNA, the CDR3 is TGTGCCAGCACTCTCCGGTTGAGGACCGGGGAGCTGTTTTTT. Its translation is CASTLRLRTGELFF.

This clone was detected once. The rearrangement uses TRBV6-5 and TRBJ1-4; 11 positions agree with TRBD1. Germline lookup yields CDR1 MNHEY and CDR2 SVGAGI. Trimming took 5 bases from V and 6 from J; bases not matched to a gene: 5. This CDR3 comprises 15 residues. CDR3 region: CASSRGTGGDEKLFF. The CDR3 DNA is TGTGCCAGCAGTAGGGGGACAGGGGGAGATGAAAAACTGTTTTTT.

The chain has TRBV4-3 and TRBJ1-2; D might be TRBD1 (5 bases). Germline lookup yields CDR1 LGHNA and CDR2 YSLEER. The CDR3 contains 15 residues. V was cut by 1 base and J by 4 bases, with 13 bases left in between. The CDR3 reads CASSQGSGRGYGYTF. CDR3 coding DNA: TGCGCCAGCAGCCAAGGGTCTGGGAGGGGCTATGGCTACACCTTC.

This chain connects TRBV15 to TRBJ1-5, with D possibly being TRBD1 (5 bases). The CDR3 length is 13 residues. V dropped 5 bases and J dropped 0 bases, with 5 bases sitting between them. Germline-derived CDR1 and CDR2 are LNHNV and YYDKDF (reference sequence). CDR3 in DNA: TGTGCCACCAGCCAGGGTAGCAATCAGCCCCAGCATTTT. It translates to CATSQGSNQPQHF.

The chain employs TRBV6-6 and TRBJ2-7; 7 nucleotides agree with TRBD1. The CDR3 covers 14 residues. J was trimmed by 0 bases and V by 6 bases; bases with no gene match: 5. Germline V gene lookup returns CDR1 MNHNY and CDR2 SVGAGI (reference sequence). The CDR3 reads CASRDRQRSYEQYF. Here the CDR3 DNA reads TGTGCCAGCAGGGACAGGCAACGCTCCTACGAGCAGTACTTC.

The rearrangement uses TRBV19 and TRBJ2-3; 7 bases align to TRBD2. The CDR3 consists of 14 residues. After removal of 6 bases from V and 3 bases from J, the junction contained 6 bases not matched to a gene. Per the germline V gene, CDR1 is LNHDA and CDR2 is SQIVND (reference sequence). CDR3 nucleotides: TGTGCCAGTAGCCCTGGCGGGGGAACAGATACGCAGTATTTT. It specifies CASSPGGGTDTQYF. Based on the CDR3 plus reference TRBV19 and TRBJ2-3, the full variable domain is DGGITQSPKYLFRKEGQNVTLSCEQNLNHDAMYWYRQDPGQGLRLIYYSQIVNDFQKGDIAEGYSVSREKKESFPLTVTSAQKNPTAFYLCASSPGGGTDTQYFGPGTRLTVL.

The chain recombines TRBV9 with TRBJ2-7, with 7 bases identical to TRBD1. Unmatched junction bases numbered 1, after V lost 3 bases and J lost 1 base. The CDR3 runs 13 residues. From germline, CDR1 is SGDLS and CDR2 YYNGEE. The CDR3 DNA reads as TGTGCCAGCAGCGGGGGACAGTCCTACGAGCAGTACTTC. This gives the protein CASSGGQSYEQYF.

In DNA form, the CDR3 reads TGTGCCAGCAGCCCGGGACTCTATCAGCCCCAGCATTTT. Its translation: CASSPGLYQPQHF. The chain combines TRBV11-2 with TRBJ1-5; weak D call: TRBD1 (5 bases). The CDR3 spans 13 residues. Germline CDR1 and CDR2: SGHAT and FQNNGV. Deletions cut 5 bases from V and 5 bases from J, with 10 bases between. Full variable domain (remainder filled in from reference TRBV11-2 and TRBJ1-5): EAGVAQSPRYKIIEKRQSVAFWCNPISGHATLYWYQQILGQGPKLLIQFQNNGVVDDSQLPKDRFSAERLKGVDSTLKIQPAKLEDSAVYLCASSPGLYQPQHFGDGTRLSIL.

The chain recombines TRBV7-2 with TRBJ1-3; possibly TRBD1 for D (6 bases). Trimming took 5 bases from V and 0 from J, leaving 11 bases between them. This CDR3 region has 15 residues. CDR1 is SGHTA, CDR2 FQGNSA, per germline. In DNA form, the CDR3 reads TGTGCCAGCAGCCCCAGGACAGCCTCTGGAAACACCATATATTTT. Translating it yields CASSPRTASGNTIYF.

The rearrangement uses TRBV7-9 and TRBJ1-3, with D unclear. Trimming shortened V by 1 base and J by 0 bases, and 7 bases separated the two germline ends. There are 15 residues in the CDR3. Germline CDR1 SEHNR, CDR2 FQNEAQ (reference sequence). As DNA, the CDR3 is TGTGCCAGCAGCTTAGTTTCCAGCTCTGGAAACACCATATATTTT. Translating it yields CASSLVSSSGNTIYF. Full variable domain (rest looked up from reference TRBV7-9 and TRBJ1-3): DTGVSQNPRHKITKRGQNVTFRCDPISEHNRLYWYRQTLGQGPEFLTYFQNEAQLEKSRLLSDRFSAERPKGSFSTLEIQRTEQGDSAMYLCASSLVSSSGNTIYFGEGSWLTVV.

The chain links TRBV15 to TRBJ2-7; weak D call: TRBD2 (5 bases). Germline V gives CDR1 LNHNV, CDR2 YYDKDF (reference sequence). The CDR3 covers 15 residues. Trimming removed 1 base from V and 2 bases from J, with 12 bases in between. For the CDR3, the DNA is TGTGCCACCAGCAGAGTGGCAGGACTGACCTACGAGCAGTACTTC. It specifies CATSRVAGLTYEQYF.

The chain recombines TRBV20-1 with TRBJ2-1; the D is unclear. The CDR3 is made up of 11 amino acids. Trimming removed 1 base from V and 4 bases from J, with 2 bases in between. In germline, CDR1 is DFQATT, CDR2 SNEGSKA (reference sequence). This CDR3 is CSARAYNEQFF. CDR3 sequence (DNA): TGCAGTGCTAGAGCGTACAATGAGCAGTTCTTC.

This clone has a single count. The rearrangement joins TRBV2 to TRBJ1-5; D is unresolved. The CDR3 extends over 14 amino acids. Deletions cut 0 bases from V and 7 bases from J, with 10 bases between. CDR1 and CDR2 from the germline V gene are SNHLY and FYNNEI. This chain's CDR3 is CASSEAWAGQPQHF. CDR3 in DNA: TGTGCCAGCAGTGAAGCTTGGGCGGGGCAGCCCCAGCATTTT.

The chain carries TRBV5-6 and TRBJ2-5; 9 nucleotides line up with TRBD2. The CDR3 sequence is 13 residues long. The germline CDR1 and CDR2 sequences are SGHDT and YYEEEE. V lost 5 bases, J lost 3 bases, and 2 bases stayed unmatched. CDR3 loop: CASSWTSEETQYF. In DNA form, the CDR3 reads TGTGCCAGCAGTTGGACTAGCGAAGAGACCCAGTACTTC.

The CDR3 loop is CASSTGGTEAFF. The CDR3, as DNA: TGTGCCAGCAGCACAGGGGGCACTGAAGCTTTCTTT. The chain links TRBV6-5 to TRBJ1-1, with 8 bases fitting TRBD1. The CDR3 totals 12 residues. CDR1 and CDR2 from the germline V gene are MNHEY and SVGAGI. The junction had 1 base not matched to a gene; V was cut back by 6 bases and J by 4 bases.

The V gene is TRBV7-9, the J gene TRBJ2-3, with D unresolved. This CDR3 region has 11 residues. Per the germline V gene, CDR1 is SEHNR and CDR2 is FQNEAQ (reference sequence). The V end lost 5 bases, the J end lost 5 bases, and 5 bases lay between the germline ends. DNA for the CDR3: TGTGCCAGCAGCGAGGTAGATACGCAGTATTTT. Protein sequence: CASSEVDTQYF.

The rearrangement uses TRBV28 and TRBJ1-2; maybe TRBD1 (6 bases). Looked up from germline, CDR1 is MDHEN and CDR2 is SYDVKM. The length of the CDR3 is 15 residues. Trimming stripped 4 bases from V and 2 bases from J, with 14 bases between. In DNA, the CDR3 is TGTGCCAGCAGTTCCGAGGGGGAGGGAAACTATGGCTACACCTTC. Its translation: CASSSEGEGNYGYTF.

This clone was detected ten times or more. CDR3 sequence: CASRLQGSDTQYF. As DNA, the CDR3 is TGTGCCAGCAGGCTCCAGGGGTCAGATACGCAGTATTTT. The chain links TRBV28 to TRBJ2-3, with D perhaps matching TRBD1 (6 bases). CDR3 length: 13 amino acids. V lost 6 bases, J lost 4 bases, and 11 bases lay in between. Germline values: CDR1 MDHEN, CDR2 SYDVKM.

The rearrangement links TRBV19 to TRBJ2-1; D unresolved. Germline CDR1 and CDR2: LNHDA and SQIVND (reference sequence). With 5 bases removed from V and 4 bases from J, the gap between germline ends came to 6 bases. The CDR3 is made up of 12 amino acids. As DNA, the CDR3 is TGTGCCAGTAGTGTCCAGTACAATGAGCAGTTCTTC. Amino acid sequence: CASSVQYNEQFF.

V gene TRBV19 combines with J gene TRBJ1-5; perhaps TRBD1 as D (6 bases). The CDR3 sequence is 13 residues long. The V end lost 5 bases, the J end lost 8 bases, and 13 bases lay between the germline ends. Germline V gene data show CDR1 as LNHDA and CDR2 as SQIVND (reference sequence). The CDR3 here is CASSPQGSKPQHF. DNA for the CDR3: TGTGCCAGTAGTCCCCAGGGGAGCAAGCCCCAGCATTTT.

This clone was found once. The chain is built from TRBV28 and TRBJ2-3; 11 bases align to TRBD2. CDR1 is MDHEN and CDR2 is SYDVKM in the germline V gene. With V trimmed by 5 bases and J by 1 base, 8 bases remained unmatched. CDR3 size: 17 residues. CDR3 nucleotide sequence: TGTGCCAGCAGTCCACCGGGACTAGCGGTCGGCACAGATACGCAGTATTTT. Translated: CASSPPGLAVGTDTQYF.

The CDR3 DNA sequence: TGCAGCGTTGGGCAGGGCGAAGAGACCCAGTACTTC. Protein product: CSVGQGEETQYF. V and J are TRBV29-1 and TRBJ2-5; D may be TRBD1 (5 bases). With 4 bases removed from V and 3 bases from J, the gap between germline ends came to 9 bases. Looked up from germline, CDR1 is SQVTM and CDR2 is ANQGSEA. The CDR3 is 12 residues long.

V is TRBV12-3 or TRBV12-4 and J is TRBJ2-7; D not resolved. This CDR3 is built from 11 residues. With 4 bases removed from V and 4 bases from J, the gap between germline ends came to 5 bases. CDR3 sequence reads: CASSSQYEQYF. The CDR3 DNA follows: TGTGCCAGCAGTTCCCAGTACGAGCAGTACTTC.

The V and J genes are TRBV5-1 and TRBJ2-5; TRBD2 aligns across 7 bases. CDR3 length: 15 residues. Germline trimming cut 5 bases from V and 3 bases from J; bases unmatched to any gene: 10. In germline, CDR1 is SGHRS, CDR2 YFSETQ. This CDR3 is CASSHTGGGKETQYF. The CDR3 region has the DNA TGCGCCAGCAGTCACACTGGGGGGGGGAAAGAGACCCAGTACTTC.

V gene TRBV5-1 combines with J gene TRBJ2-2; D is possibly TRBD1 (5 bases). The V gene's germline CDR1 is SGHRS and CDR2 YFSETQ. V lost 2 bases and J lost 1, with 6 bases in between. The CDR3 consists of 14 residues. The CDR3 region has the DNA TGCGCCAGCAGCTTCAGGGAGAACACCGGGGAGCTGTTTTTT. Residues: CASSFRENTGELFF.

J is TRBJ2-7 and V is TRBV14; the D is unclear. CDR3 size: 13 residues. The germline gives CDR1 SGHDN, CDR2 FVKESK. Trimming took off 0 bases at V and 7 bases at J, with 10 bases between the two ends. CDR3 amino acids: CASSQERVGEQYF. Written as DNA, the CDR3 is TGTGCCAGCAGCCAAGAGAGAGTCGGGGAGCAGTACTTC.

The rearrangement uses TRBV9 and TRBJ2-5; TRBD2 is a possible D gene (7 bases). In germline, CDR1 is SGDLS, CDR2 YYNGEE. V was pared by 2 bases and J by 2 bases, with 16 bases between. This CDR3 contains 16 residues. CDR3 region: CASSVLGGAGQETQYF. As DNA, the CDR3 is TGTGCCAGCAGCGTCCTAGGGGGGGCCGGGCAAGAGACCCAGTACTTC.

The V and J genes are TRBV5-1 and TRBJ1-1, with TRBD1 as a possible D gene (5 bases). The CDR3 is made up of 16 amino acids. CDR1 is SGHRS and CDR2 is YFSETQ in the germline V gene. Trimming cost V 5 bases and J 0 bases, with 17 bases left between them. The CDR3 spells CASSLNSGHLNTEAFF. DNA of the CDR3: TGCGCCAGCAGTTTAAACTCCGGACATTTGAACACTGAAGCTTTCTTT.